The clone carrying this T cell receptor beta chain has a handful of counts. This sample is part of a study of T cells in Graves' hyperthyroidism and ophthalmopathy. There are 15 residues in the CDR3. V was trimmed by 3 bases and J by 0 bases, leaving 10 bases between them. Per the germline V gene, CDR1 is SGDLS and CDR2 is YYNGEE. Diagnoses used clinical symptoms, serum thyroxine and TRAb, thyroid ultrasound and orbital computed tomography. The source material, RNA transcripts, was used to amplify TCR beta CDR3 regions. Researchers ran a first-round RT-PCR on the TCR CDR3 using the HTBI primer set. From the multiplex PCR reads, TCRdb called clonotypes with MiXCR, one entry per CDR3 protein. The table has fewer than 650,000 distinct CDR3 sequences, roughly 14% seen once.

Sequencing was done on a sample of blood. The chain employs TRBV9 and TRBJ2-1; TRBD2 is a possible D gene (5 bases). The sequence was collected from a woman aged 40 to 50 with Graves' ophthalmopathy. Here the CDR3 DNA reads TGTGCCAGCAGCGCGAGCGGTCGCTCCTACAATGAGCAGTTCTTC. Protein: CASSASGRSYNEQFF.